The 29 T cell receptor beta chains below come from one sample, sequenced in a study of patients and donors after allogeneic stem cell transplantation. TCRdb reprocessed the RT-PCR reads with MiXCR, giving one entry per CDR3 protein. This table has 70,000 or so distinct CDR3 sequences, about a quarter appearing once. Sample: blood, either unsorted or a sorted T cell fraction (not recorded which). These receptors all stem from a human donor who was either an allogeneic HSCT recipient or a stem cell or donor lymphocyte infusion donor (not recorded which). It is not recorded whose cells these are; they may come from a transplant donor.

V usage is TRBV20-1 and J usage is TRBJ2-7; 8 positions match TRBD2. Germline V gives CDR1 DFQATT, CDR2 SNEGSKA (reference sequence). V dropped 2 bases and J dropped 3; count of bases not matched to a gene: 9. This CDR3 is 15 amino acids long. The CDR3 is CSARSYSGTHYEQYF. DNA for the CDR3: TGCAGTGCTAGATCCTATAGCGGGACCCACTACGAGCAGTACTTC.

This clonotype was picked up a small number of times. This chain uses TRBV29-1 with TRBJ2-7; 12 positions match TRBD1. CDR3 length equals 18 residues. Losses at the gene ends were 2 bases for V and 0 bases for J; bases not matched to a gene: 11. Germline V gene sequence: CDR1 SQVTM, CDR2 ANQGSEA. This CDR3 reads CSVEHVPGQGASSYEQYF. As DNA, the CDR3 is TGCAGCGTTGAACACGTCCCGGGACAGGGGGCCAGCTCCTACGAGCAGTACTTC.

This sequence joins TRBV6-5 and TRBJ2-3; TRBD2 is a possible D gene (7 bases). Germline V gene lookup returns CDR1 MNHEY and CDR2 SVGAGI. The V and J ends lost 7 bases and 2 bases respectively, with 13 bases between them. The CDR3 is 14 residues long. Written as DNA, the CDR3 is TGTGCCAGCAAGGGGGGGGGAGCCACAGATACGCAGTATTTT. As protein: CASKGGGATDTQYF.

V usage is TRBV7-9 and J usage is TRBJ2-3; 8 bases are a match to TRBD2. Germline CDR1 SEHNR, CDR2 FQNEAQ (reference sequence). The CDR3 has 13 amino acids. With V trimmed by 10 bases and J by 2 bases, 5 bases remained unmatched. This CDR3 reads CATPLADTDTQYF. In nucleotides, the CDR3 is TGTGCCACCCCACTAGCGGACACAGATACGCAGTATTTT.

In its sample, this clonotype was seen a few times. The chain carries TRBV6-2 or TRBV6-3 and TRBJ1-5; the D is unclear. The germline V gene has CDR1 MNHEY and CDR2 SVGEGT. CDR3 length: 13 residues. Deletions cut 4 bases from V and 6 bases from J, with 10 bases between. The CDR3 loop reads CASSLERAQPQHF. As DNA, the CDR3 is TGTGCCAGCAGTTTGGAGAGGGCTCAGCCCCAGCATTTT.

This chain connects TRBV12-3 or TRBV12-4 to TRBJ1-3, with D uncertain. CDR3 length: 10 residues. V gave up 2 bases and J gave up 10 bases, with 3 bases separating them. The CDR3 nucleotides are TGTGCCAGCAGTTTAAGTACCATATATTTT. Encoded protein: CASSLSTIYF.

The rearrangement joins TRBV9 to TRBJ2-3, with TRBD2 identical over 9 bases. The V and J ends lost 1 base and 4 bases, in that order; junction bases with no gene match: 4. The germline CDR1 and CDR2 sequences are SGDLS and YYNGEE. This CDR3 has 15 residues. In DNA, the CDR3 is TGTGCCAGCAGCGTATTCGGCGGGGGGGCAGATACGCAGTATTTT. Translating it yields CASSVFGGGADTQYF.

This clonotype was seen more than once but under ten times. This chain links TRBV6-6 with TRBJ1-1; 8 bases are a match to TRBD1. The V and J ends lost 5 bases and 4 bases, in that order; junction bases with no gene match: 9. The CDR3 is 15 amino acids. In germline, CDR1 is MNHNY, CDR2 SVGAGI (reference sequence). Here the CDR3 DNA reads TGTGCCAGCAGTCCACCAGGACAGGGAGGCACTGAAGCTTTCTTT. The encoded protein is CASSPPGQGGTEAFF.

This clonotype appeared a few times. The chain couples TRBV29-1 to TRBJ1-1, with a weak D call TRBD1 (6 bases). V was clipped by 8 bases and J by 3 bases, with 13 bases between them. The CDR3 is 12 amino acids. CDR1 and CDR2 (germline): SQVTM, ANQGSEA. CDR3 amino acids: CSPFRGDTEAFF. The CDR3 DNA reads TGCAGCCCCTTTAGGGGGGACACTGAAGCTTTCTTT. The entire variable domain, with the rest obtained from reference TRBV29-1 and TRBJ1-1, is as follows: SAVISQKPSRDICQRGTSLTIQCQVDSQVTMMFWYRQQPGQSLTLIATANQGSEATYESGFVIDKFPISRPNLTFSTLTVSNMSPEDSSIYLCSPFRGDTEAFFGQGTRLTVV.

In its sample, this clonotype was seen a few times. This chain joins TRBV20-1 and TRBJ2-1; no clear D gene. Looked up from germline, CDR1 is DFQATT and CDR2 is SNEGSKA (reference sequence). The V and J ends lost 0 bases and 0 bases respectively, with 12 bases between them. The CDR3 is made up of 16 amino acids. The CDR3 protein is CSARDLAMSSYNEQFF. The CDR3 DNA follows: TGCAGTGCTAGAGATCTGGCCATGAGCTCCTACAATGAGCAGTTCTTC.

The chain carries TRBV25-1 and TRBJ2-7; tentative D call: TRBD2 (6 bases). CDR1 is MGHDK, CDR2 SYGVNS, per germline. The CDR3 runs 14 residues. V lost 3 bases and J lost 0, with 9 bases in between. The CDR3 region has the DNA TGTGCCAGCAGTGAGTTCGGGAGCTCCTACGAGCAGTACTTC. Amino acids: CASSEFGSSYEQYF.

The V call is TRBV12-3 or TRBV12-4, the J call TRBJ2-5; tentative D call: TRBD2 (6 bases). The V end lost 5 bases, the J end lost 1 base, and 11 bases lay between the germline ends. The CDR3 extends over 14 amino acids. CDR3 bases: TGTGCCAGCAGTGGACCGGGACTCCAAGAGACCCAGTACTTC. This encodes CASSGPGLQETQYF.

CDR3 sequence: CASTGTSGSNEQFF. CDR3 bases: TGTGCCAGCACCGGGACTAGCGGGAGTAATGAGCAGTTCTTC. V gene TRBV7-2 combines with J gene TRBJ2-1; 14 bases align to TRBD2. Germline loops: CDR1 SGHTA, CDR2 FQGNSA. The CDR3 length is 14 residues. V lost 7 bases and J lost 7; bases outside the gene matches: 3.

This clonotype was seen a handful of times. The J gene is TRBJ1-1, the V gene TRBV29-1; 12 bases agree with TRBD1. CDR1 and CDR2 from the germline V gene are SQVTM and ANQGSEA. Trimming removed 3 bases from V and 5 bases from J; junction bases left unmatched: 16. The CDR3 is 18 residues long. The CDR3 spells CSVETPPGQGAGWTEAFF. The CDR3 DNA follows: TGCAGCGTTGAGACGCCTCCGGGACAGGGGGCGGGTTGGACTGAAGCTTTCTTT.

The chain carries TRBV6-1 and TRBJ1-2; 11 bases match TRBD1. This CDR3 is built from 16 residues. V trimming: 5 bases; J trimming: 4 bases; junction bases outside the gene matches: 9. Germline V gene lookup returns CDR1 MNHNS and CDR2 SASEGT. The CDR3 DNA follows: TGTGCCAGCAGTTCGGACAGGGGGCGAGCTGGCTATGGCTACACCTTC. Translation: CASSSDRGRAGYGYTF.

This chain uses TRBV21-1 with TRBJ2-7; the table gives TRBD1 as D, unverified against the DNA. TRBV21-1 represents a pseudogene. The CDR3 is 14 amino acids. The CDR3: CASPKAPSSYEQYF. For the CDR3, the DNA is TGTGCCAGCCCGAAGGCGCCGAGCTCCTACGAGCAGTACTTC.

The chain recombines TRBV29-1 with TRBJ2-7, with D possibly matching TRBD1 (6 bases). Germline assignment: CDR1 SQVTM and CDR2 ANQGSEA. There are 13 residues in the CDR3. Trimming took off 4 bases at V and 6 bases at J, with 16 bases between the two ends. The chain's CDR3 is CSVAITGSSEQYF. In nucleotides, the CDR3 is TGCAGCGTTGCAATAACAGGGTCTAGCGAGCAGTACTTC.

The V gene is TRBV28, the J gene TRBJ2-7; possibly TRBD1 for D (5 bases). V gave up 1 base and J gave up 11 bases, with 18 bases separating them. Germline V gives CDR1 MDHEN, CDR2 SYDVKM. The CDR3 runs to 14 residues. In nucleotides, the CDR3 is TGTGCCAGCAGTTTATATGGGGCGGCGGACACCGAGTACTTC. The encoded protein is CASSLYGAADTEYF.

There are a few counts of this clonotype. In DNA, the CDR3 is TGCAGTGCTAGAGATCGGACTTTAGGGCCCCAGCATTTT. It is translated as CSARDRTLGPQHF. This chain connects TRBV20-1 to TRBJ1-5; D unclear. Trimming removed 0 bases at V and 9 bases at J, with 12 bases between. Germline CDR1 reads DFQATT; CDR2 reads SNEGSKA (reference sequence). There are 13 residues in the CDR3.

CDR3 loop: CASSGGQRMNTGELFF. CDR3 bases: TGTGCCAGCAGTGGGGGACAGAGAATGAACACCGGGGAGCTGTTTTTT. J is TRBJ2-2 and V is TRBV12-3 or TRBV12-4; 7 bases line up with TRBD1. Trimming cost V 5 bases and J 1 base; bases outside gene matches: 7. The CDR3 runs to 16 residues.

This clonotype was counted only a few times. The rearrangement joins TRBV27 to TRBJ1-5, with a tentative D call TRBD1 (5 bases). V lost 3 bases to trimming and J lost 4 bases, with 16 bases between them. The CDR3 runs to 16 residues. CDR1 is MNHEY, CDR2 SMNVEV, per germline (reference sequence). The CDR3 sequence is CASSFGSQGHNQPQHF. DNA of the CDR3: TGTGCCAGCAGTTTCGGGAGTCAGGGCCATAATCAGCCCCAGCATTTT.

This chain connects TRBV19 to TRBJ2-1; D is uncertain. V lost 3 bases and J lost 2, with 11 bases in between. The V gene's germline CDR1 is LNHDA and CDR2 SQIVND (reference sequence). CDR3 length: 15 residues. The CDR3 protein is CASSMGWTPYNEQFF. DNA of the CDR3: TGTGCCAGTAGTATGGGGTGGACCCCCTACAATGAGCAGTTCTTC.

This clonotype was counted once. The chain recombines TRBV5-1 with TRBJ1-6; D is uncertain. The CDR3 loop spans 14 amino acids. The germline V and J ends were trimmed by 1 base and 10 bases, with 12 bases remaining between them. The germline V gene has CDR1 SGHRS and CDR2 YFSETQ. As DNA, the CDR3 is TGCGCCAGCAGCTTGTCGGACCTGGTATCACCCCTCCACTTT. It is translated as CASSLSDLVSPLHF.

This chain joins TRBV10-3 and TRBJ2-3, with D possibly matching TRBD2 (6 bases). With 11 bases removed from V and 4 bases from J, the gap between germline ends came to 19 bases. This CDR3 spans 14 amino acids. Germline CDR1 is ENHRY and CDR2 is SYGVKD. CDR3 sequence (DNA): TGTGCCTCCCGGGAGCTAACGGTGGCAGATACGCAGTATTTT. This codes for CASRELTVADTQYF.

This clonotype was found a few times. The gene calls are TRBV10-3 and TRBJ2-1, with 7 bases aligning to TRBD1. The CDR3 length is 15 residues. Germline CDR1 is ENHRY and CDR2 is SYGVKD. With V trimmed by 6 bases and J by 4 bases, 9 bases remained unmatched. The DNA for the CDR3 is TGTGCCATCAGAGAACAGGGGCCAGTTTACAATGAGCAGTTCTTC. Translating gives CAIREQGPVYNEQFF.

This chain connects TRBV7-9 to TRBJ2-3, with TRBD1 matching 9 bases. V shed 5 bases, J shed 4 bases, and the junction held 4 bases outside the gene matches. The CDR3 sequence is 14 residues long. Germline V CDR1 and CDR2: SEHNR, FQNEAQ (reference sequence). CDR3 in amino acids: CASSPWTGADTQYF. CDR3 sequence (DNA): TGTGCCAGCAGCCCATGGACAGGGGCAGATACGCAGTATTTT.

This chain uses TRBV6-5 with TRBJ2-2, with a weak D call TRBD2 (6 bases). The CDR3 consists of 14 residues. Trimming removed 5 bases from V and 6 bases from J, with 13 bases in between. Germline V gives CDR1 MNHEY, CDR2 SVGAGI. The DNA for the CDR3 is TGTGCCAGCAGTCCCGGCTGGGGGGCCGGGGAGCTGTTTTTT. Its protein product is CASSPGWGAGELFF.

J is TRBJ2-7 and V is TRBV4-1; TRBD2 might be the D (5 bases). With 3 bases removed from V and 3 bases from J, the gap between germline ends came to 15 bases. Germline CDR1 MGHRA, CDR2 YSYEKL. CDR3 length equals 15 residues. The DNA for the CDR3 is TGCGCCAGCAGCCACACGAACGGGGTTGGCTACGAGCAGTACTTC. This gives the protein CASSHTNGVGYEQYF.

This rearrangement joins TRBV3-1 to TRBJ1-1, with no clear D. Trimming took off 1 base at V and 5 bases at J, with 17 bases between the two ends. Germline CDR1 and CDR2: LGHDT and YNNKEL (reference sequence). This CDR3 is 16 amino acids long. The chain's CDR3 is CASSQVEGRGETEAFF. The CDR3 DNA reads as TGTGCCAGCAGCCAAGTCGAAGGGCGGGGAGAGACTGAAGCTTTCTTT.